The 28 T cell receptor beta chains presented below share a single source sample, sequenced in a study of glioma-infiltrating T cells. TCR alpha and beta CDR3 regions were amplified from RNA using iRepertoire nested multiplex PCR. TCRdb reprocessed the multiplex PCR reads with MiXCR, giving one entry per CDR3 protein. The sample carries approximately 130,000 distinct CDR3 sequences, around 25% recorded once. The sample taken for sequencing was glioma tissue, nonneoplastic brain tissue, or PBMCs (not recorded which). The receptor source for this set is a human donor with low-grade glioma or glioblastoma, undergoing nonglioma brain surgery, or in good health (not recorded which).

This clonotype was detected a few times. The chain joins TRBV7-2 to TRBJ1-3, with no clear D. The germline gives CDR1 SGHTA, CDR2 FQGNSA. The CDR3 is 16 residues long. Trimming stripped 0 bases from V and 2 bases from J, with 11 bases between. CDR3 nucleotide sequence: TGTGCCAGCAGCTTAGCGCAAGGCGTTCCTGGAAACACCATATATTTT. The encoded protein is CASSLAQGVPGNTIYF.

V gene TRBV7-3 combines with J gene TRBJ2-1; 10 bases map to TRBD2. Trimming removed 5 bases from V and 5 bases from J; junction bases left unmatched: 12. The CDR3 runs 17 residues. The germline V gene has CDR1 SGHTA and CDR2 FQGTGA. Here the CDR3 DNA reads TGTGCCAGCAGCCCCTGGGGTAGCGGGGGGACGGACAATGAGCAGTTCTTC. This translates into CASSPWGSGGTDNEQFF.

This clonotype was counted at least ten times. This chain links TRBV7-3 with TRBJ1-1; no definite D call. Trimming removed 4 bases from V and 0 bases from J, with 6 bases in between. The CDR3 consists of 13 residues. CDR1 is SGHTA and CDR2 is FQGTGA in the germline V gene. CDR3 in amino acids: CASSSTMNTEAFF. The CDR3 DNA reads TGTGCCAGCAGCTCTACTATGAACACTGAAGCTTTCTTT.

This clonotype has ten or more counts. The genes are TRBV3-1 and TRBJ2-1; TRBD2 agrees at 7 bases. Germline trimming cut 5 bases from V and 1 base from J; bases unmatched to any gene: 8. Germline-derived CDR1 and CDR2 are LGHDT and YNNKEL (reference sequence). This CDR3 is 16 amino acids long. The CDR3 sequence: CASSATGGGSYNEQFF. The CDR3 coding sequence is TGTGCCAGCAGCGCTACCGGGGGAGGGTCCTACAATGAGCAGTTCTTC.

This clonotype was counted between two and nine times. The J gene is TRBJ1-1, the V gene TRBV19, with D possibly matching TRBD1 (6 bases). The CDR3 consists of 15 residues. Germline loops: CDR1 LNHDA, CDR2 SQIVND (reference sequence). V lost 7 bases and J 0 bases, leaving 15 bases between the germline ends. The CDR3 region is CASKTQQGLNTEAFF. The CDR3 bases are TGTGCCAGTAAGACCCAACAGGGCCTGAACACTGAAGCTTTCTTT. The complete variable domain, with remaining parts taken from reference TRBV19 and TRBJ1-1, reads DGGITQSPKYLFRKEGQNVTLSCEQNLNHDAMYWYRQDPGQGLRLIYYSQIVNDFQKGDIAEGYSVSREKKESFPLTVTSAQKNPTAFYLCASKTQQGLNTEAFFGQGTRLTVV.

The chain carries TRBV2 and TRBJ2-5; no reliable D call. From germline, CDR1 is SNHLY and CDR2 FYNNEI. The length of the CDR3 is 8 residues. Trimming removed 9 bases from V and 11 bases from J, with 7 bases in between. The CDR3 is CASSSQYF. The CDR3 region has the DNA TGTGCCAGTTCTTCTCAGTACTTC. Full variable domain (missing parts from reference TRBV2 and TRBJ2-5): EPEVTQTPSHQVTQMGQEVILRCVPISNHLYFYWYRQILGQKVEFLVSFYNNEISEKSEIFDDQFSVERPDGSNFTLKIRSTKLEDSAMYFCASSSQYFGPGTRLLVL.

Notes on this clonotype: This sequence may be a read error, since a much larger clone differs from it by one base. CDR3 sequence reads: CSATGSNQPRHF. The CDR3 DNA reads as TGCAGCGCTACGGGTAGCAATCAGCCCCGGCATTTT. The rearrangement uses TRBV20-1 and TRBJ1-5, with D hard to call. In germline, CDR1 is DFQATT, CDR2 SNEGSKA (reference sequence). The CDR3 sequence is 12 residues long.

The V and J genes are TRBV9 and TRBJ2-1; D is undetermined. The CDR3 spans 14 residues. Germline lookup yields CDR1 SGDLS and CDR2 YYNGEE. V lost 0 bases to trimming and J lost 4 bases, with 8 bases between them. The DNA of the CDR3 is TGTGCCAGCAGCGTAGCGGACCCTTACAATGAGCAGTTCTTC. Residues: CASSVADPYNEQFF.

This CDR3 reads CASSQSEYYTGELFF. CDR3 nucleotides: TGTGCCAGCAGCCAATCCGAATACTACACCGGGGAGCTGTTTTTT. The V call is TRBV14, the J call TRBJ2-2; D not certain. This CDR3 spans 15 amino acids. Trimming removed 2 bases at V and 3 bases at J, with 10 bases between. Germline V gene sequence: CDR1 SGHDN, CDR2 FVKESK.

This chain connects TRBV3-1 to TRBJ2-1; 11 bases agree with TRBD1. The CDR3 extends over 17 amino acids. In germline, CDR1 is LGHDT, CDR2 YNNKEL (reference sequence). V shed 3 bases, J shed 6 bases, and the junction held 10 bases outside the gene matches. CDR3 residues: CASSHPSAGTGGNEQFF. The CDR3 nucleotides are TGTGCCAGCAGCCACCCCTCCGCCGGGACAGGGGGCAATGAGCAGTTCTTC.

This clonotype has only a few counts. This chain uses TRBV5-1 with TRBJ2-3; D is unresolved. The germline gives CDR1 SGHRS, CDR2 YFSETQ. The germline V and J ends were trimmed by 2 bases and 0 bases, with 7 bases remaining between them. CDR3 length: 14 residues. The CDR3 here is CASSFRPSTDTQYF. The CDR3 coding sequence is TGCGCCAGCAGCTTCAGGCCGAGCACAGATACGCAGTATTTT. Full variable domain (missing parts from reference TRBV5-1 and TRBJ2-3): KAGVTQTPRYLIKTRGQQVTLSCSPISGHRSVSWYQQTPGQGLQFLFEYFSETQRNKGNFPGRFSGRQFSNSRSEMNVSTLELGDSALYLCASSFRPSTDTQYFGPGTRLTVL.

The rearrangement uses TRBV2 and TRBJ1-5; D gene uncertain. Trimming cost V 7 bases and J 2 bases, with 18 bases left between them. The CDR3 runs to 16 residues. Germline V gene data show CDR1 as SNHLY and CDR2 as FYNNEI. CDR3 DNA: TGTGCCAGCACCTTCGGAGGTGGGCAGGGCAATCAGCCCCAGCATTTT. It codes for CASTFGGGQGNQPQHF.

V is TRBV5-4 and J is TRBJ2-7; TRBD1 is a possible D gene (6 bases). Trimming shortened V by 4 bases and J by 0 bases, and 14 bases separated the two germline ends. Germline CDR1 SGHNT, CDR2 YYREEE (reference sequence). CDR3 size: 15 residues. CDR3 coding DNA: TGTGCCAGCAGCAATTACAGGGATAGCTCCTACGAGCAGTACGTC. This codes for CASSNYRDSSYEQYV.

This chain connects TRBV2 to TRBJ2-5; no reliable D call. There are 15 residues in the CDR3. Germline CDR1 and CDR2: SNHLY and FYNNEI. Trimming removed 2 bases at V and 3 bases at J, with 13 bases between. The CDR3 loop reads CASSESGRIEETQYF. The CDR3, as DNA: TGTGCCAGCAGTGAATCCGGACGGATAGAAGAGACCCAGTACTTC.

This clonotype showed up just a few times. The V and J genes are TRBV24-1 and TRBJ2-5, with D possibly called TRBD1 or TRBD2 (5 bases each). Looked up from germline, CDR1 is KGHDR and CDR2 is SFDVKD. This CDR3 has 15 residues. Deletions cut 7 bases from V and 4 bases from J, with 18 bases between. CDR3 protein: CATSPSGVGTETQYF. DNA of the CDR3: TGTGCCACCAGCCCTTCCGGGGTAGGGACAGAGACCCAGTACTTC.

This clonotype has at least ten counts. This chain uses TRBV6-1 with TRBJ2-7; 7 nucleotides match TRBD1. The junction had 11 bases not matched to a gene; V was cut back by 5 bases and J by 7 bases. The CDR3 has 14 residues. Per the germline V gene, CDR1 is MNHNS and CDR2 is SASEGT. CDR3 loop: CASSNTGVTREQYV. The DNA for the CDR3 is TGTGCCAGCAGTAATACAGGGGTTACGAGGGAGCAGTACGTC.

This clonotype was recorded a few times. This sequence joins TRBV20-1 and TRBJ1-1; D is unresolved. The germline CDR1 and CDR2 sequences are DFQATT and SNEGSKA (reference sequence). Between the trimmed V and J ends, which lost 3 bases and 4 bases, there was a span of 6 bases. This CDR3 has 11 residues. The CDR3 is CSASNSTEAFF. CDR3 nucleotide sequence: TGCAGTGCTAGTAACAGCACTGAAGCTTTCTTT.

This clonotype was seen more than once but under ten times. The rearrangement uses TRBV6-1 and TRBJ1-5, with 9 nucleotides matching TRBD1. Germline V gene lookup returns CDR1 MNHNS and CDR2 SASEGT. V lost 7 bases and J lost 5; bases outside the gene matches: 9. CDR3 length equals 15 residues. In DNA form, the CDR3 reads TGTGCCAGCACGAAGGGACAGGGAATCGATCAGCCCCAGCATTTT. Amino acid sequence: CASTKGQGIDQPQHF.

The rearrangement links TRBV3-1 to TRBJ2-3, with 7 bases identical to TRBD2. The germline V gene encodes CDR1 LGHDT and CDR2 YNNKEL (reference sequence). Trimming at V came to 2 bases and at J to 3 bases, leaving 8 bases not matched to a gene. CDR3 length: 16 residues. CDR3 amino acids: CASSQRGRGVTDTQYF. The CDR3 DNA reads TGTGCCAGCAGCCAAAGGGGACGGGGGGTTACAGATACGCAGTATTTT.

In the case of this clonotype: Compared with germline, one end of the junction differs, possibly owing to a read error. This chain uses TRBV20-1 with TRBJ1-2; TRBD1 is a possible D gene (6 bases). The CDR3 has 13 residues. Germline values: CDR1 DFQATT, CDR2 SNEGSKA (reference sequence). DNA of the CDR3: TGCGGTGCTAGTAAGGGGGCTAACTATGGCTACACCTTC. This sequence encodes CGASKGANYGYTF.

At least ten counts were recorded for this clonotype. The chain carries TRBV6-1 and TRBJ1-1; D ambiguous. Germline V gene data show CDR1 as MNHNS and CDR2 as SASEGT. Trimming removed 5 bases at V and 4 bases at J, with 14 bases between. CDR3 length: 14 amino acids. The CDR3 region has the DNA TGTGCCAGCAGTTATCTGGCAGACCCCACTGAAGCTTTCTTT. This sequence encodes CASSYLADPTEAFF.

This sequence joins TRBV5-1 and TRBJ1-2, with D unclear. V dropped 4 bases and J dropped 7 bases, with 8 bases sitting between them. CDR3 length: 11 amino acids. Germline V gene sequence: CDR1 SGHRS, CDR2 YFSETQ. The CDR3 bases are TGCGCCAGCAGCCTAAAAGGTGGCTACACCTTC. Residues: CASSLKGGYTF.

There are many counts of this clonotype. V is TRBV20-1 and J is TRBJ2-7; no reliable D call. V was cut by 1 base and J by 4 bases, with 11 bases left in between. CDR1 and CDR2 from the germline V gene are DFQATT and SNEGSKA (reference sequence). The CDR3 sequence is 13 residues long. In nucleotides, the CDR3 is TGCAGTGCTAGAGGCATACCGTTTTACGAGCAGTACGTC. This gives the protein CSARGIPFYEQYV.

This clonotype was picked up a small number of times. The chain's CDR3 is CASSVGETQAFF. In DNA form, the CDR3 reads TGTGCCAGCAGCGTGGGGGAGACACAAGCTTTCTTT. The chain has TRBV14 and TRBJ1-1, with D possibly TRBD1 on 5 matching bases. The CDR3 runs to 12 residues. V dropped 5 bases and J dropped 9 bases, with 13 bases sitting between them. The V gene's germline CDR1 is SGHDN and CDR2 FVKESK.

This clonotype was seen more than once but under ten times. V and J are TRBV3-1 and TRBJ2-2; maybe TRBD1 (5 bases). The CDR3 is made up of 16 amino acids. The germline V and J ends were trimmed by 5 bases and 0 bases, with 13 bases remaining between them. Germline lookup yields CDR1 LGHDT and CDR2 YNNKEL (reference sequence). The CDR3 reads CASSGVQGSNTGELFF. The CDR3 bases are TGTGCCAGCAGCGGTGTGCAGGGTTCGAACACCGGGGAGCTGTTTTTT.

J is TRBJ1-4 and V is TRBV7-9; TRBD1 matches 8 bases. This CDR3 region has 13 residues. CDR1 and CDR2 from the germline V gene are SEHNR and FQNEAQ (reference sequence). V was pared by 3 bases and J by 13 bases, with 7 bases of the junction left unmatched. For the CDR3, the DNA is TGTGCCAGCAGCTTGTTCAGTGGACAGGGACTGTTTTTT. It yields the protein CASSLFSGQGLFF.

A few counts support this clonotype. This chain links TRBV6-1 with TRBJ1-1; D gene ambiguous. CDR1 and CDR2 from the germline V gene are MNHNS and SASEGT. The CDR3 has 14 amino acids. Deletions cut 7 bases from V and 4 bases from J, with 16 bases between. CDR3 region: CASNRGTGSTEAFF. DNA for the CDR3: TGTGCCAGCAACCGGGGTACGGGGTCCACTGAAGCTTTCTTT.

The rearrangement joins TRBV6-1 to TRBJ1-1; D may be TRBD1 (5 bases). V shed 6 bases and J shed 6 bases, with 20 bases lying between them. Germline V CDR1 and CDR2: MNHNS, SASEGT. The CDR3 consists of 15 residues. CDR3 DNA sequence: TGTGCCAGCAGCCAATGGACATCCCCAAGAGCTGAAGCTTTCTTT. Amino acids: CASSQWTSPRAEAFF.